A single sample gave rise to the 19 T cell receptor beta chains below, sequenced in a study of shared clonotypes between healthy human individuals. It was CD45RO-negative cells, positively selected for CCR7, that made up naive CD8 cells, with terminally differentiated effector memory CD45RA+ cells excluded. The protocol was immunoSEQ multiplex PCR, while the TCRdb copy is restricted to in-frame clones and leaves out a portion. This table holds about 800,000 clones, just over 95% found once. Sequencing was done on a sample of naive CD8+ T cells sorted from blood. The receptors come from a man in his thirties or forties in good health.

This rearrangement joins TRBV7-2 to TRBJ2-7; 10 bases fit TRBD2. Germline loops: CDR1 SGHTA, CDR2 FQGNSA. The ends lost 3 bases at V and 6 bases at J; junction bases unmatched: 2. The CDR3 covers 13 residues. Written as DNA, the CDR3 is TGTGCCAGCAGCTTCAGGACTAGCGGCGAGCAGTACTTC. Its translation: CASSFRTSGEQYF.

This clone was found a few times. The V call is TRBV14, the J call TRBJ2-7, with D possibly TRBD2 on 5 matching bases. Trimming stripped 0 bases from V and 5 bases from J, with 11 bases between. CDR1 SGHDN and CDR2 FVKESK come from the germline V gene. The CDR3 spans 14 residues. CDR3 protein: CASSQEGVPNEQYF. Written as DNA, the CDR3 is TGTGCCAGCAGCCAAGAGGGAGTTCCCAACGAGCAGTACTTC.

The chain employs TRBV6-1 and TRBJ2-3; 7 bases match TRBD1. In germline, CDR1 is MNHNS, CDR2 SASEGT. The trim removed 3 bases at V and 1 base at J, leaving 19 bases unmatched. The length of the CDR3 is 20 residues. The CDR3 spells CASSDLPKLPRDSGTDTQYF. DNA for the CDR3: TGTGCCAGCAGTGATCTGCCCAAACTCCCGAGGGACAGTGGCACAGATACGCAGTATTTT.

A single count supports this clone. The V gene is TRBV4-3, the J gene TRBJ2-7, with 7 bases matching TRBD2. CDR1 LGHNA and CDR2 YSLEER come from the germline V gene. This CDR3 spans 15 amino acids. J gave up 3 bases and V 5 bases, and 10 bases lay outside the gene matches. The CDR3 is CASSTGGGNHYEQYF. DNA for the CDR3: TGCGCCAGCAGCACGGGGGGAGGGAACCACTACGAGCAGTACTTC.

This clone is a singleton in its sample. The chain is built from TRBV4-1 and TRBJ1-2; D is unresolved. The CDR3 consists of 12 residues. CDR1 MGHRA and CDR2 YSYEKL come from the germline V gene. The V and J ends lost 0 bases and 8 bases respectively, with 7 bases between them. The CDR3 is CASSQDKRGYTF. Written as DNA, the CDR3 is TGCGCCAGCAGCCAAGATAAGAGGGGCTACACCTTC.

The chain recombines TRBV15 with TRBJ2-1; TRBD2 agrees at 14 bases. Germline lookup yields CDR1 LNHNV and CDR2 YYDKDF (reference sequence). This CDR3 region has 20 residues. Losses at the gene ends were 4 bases for V and 6 bases for J; bases not matched to a gene: 17. In DNA form, the CDR3 reads TGTGCCACCAGCAAAGACCGACTAGCGGGAGGGCAAAGACGGGGCAATGAGCAGTTCTTC. It translates to CATSKDRLAGGQRRGNEQFF.

The chain is built from TRBV6-1 and TRBJ2-7; TRBD1 agrees at 11 bases. This CDR3 comprises 14 residues. The germline gives CDR1 MNHNS, CDR2 SASEGT. With V trimmed by 7 bases and J by 3 bases, 5 bases remained unmatched. The CDR3 bases are TGTGCCAGCAAAGCGGGACAGGGGGTCTACGAGCAGTACTTC. Amino acids: CASKAGQGVYEQYF.

The V call is TRBV10-3, the J call TRBJ2-1; D gene unclear. Germline V CDR1 and CDR2: ENHRY, SYGVKD. The V and J ends lost 2 bases and 5 bases respectively, with 7 bases between them. The CDR3 extends over 13 amino acids. CDR3 sequence: CAISEDGDNEQFF. The CDR3 DNA is TGTGCCATCAGTGAGGATGGAGACAATGAGCAGTTCTTC.

The chain carries TRBV11-1 and TRBJ2-7, with a possible D match to TRBD1 (6 bases). Germline values: CDR1 SGHAT, CDR2 FQDESV (reference sequence). CDR3 size: 16 residues. V lost 3 bases and J 6 bases, leaving 21 bases between the germline ends. The CDR3 sequence is CASSFLDWTELGEQYF. Written as DNA, the CDR3 is TGTGCCAGCAGCTTTTTGGATTGGACAGAGCTGGGCGAGCAGTACTTC.

The chain joins TRBV7-9 to TRBJ2-7, with D uncertain. This CDR3 is 15 amino acids long. Trimming took off 0 bases at V and 9 bases at J, with 18 bases between the two ends. Germline V gene lookup returns CDR1 SEHNR and CDR2 FQNEAQ (reference sequence). CDR3 in DNA: TGTGCCAGCAGCTTAGCCGGCCCCTCTTTTTGGGGGCAGTACTTC. Its protein is CASSLAGPSFWGQYF.

The V and J genes are TRBV7-7 and TRBJ2-6; 12 nucleotides line up with TRBD1. CDR3 size: 19 residues. CDR1 and CDR2 (germline): SSHAT, FNYEAQ (reference sequence). The trim removed 5 bases at V and 2 bases at J, leaving 10 bases unmatched. CDR3 in amino acids: CASSKYAGQGAAGANVLTF. Here the CDR3 DNA reads TGTGCCAGCAGCAAATACGCGGGACAGGGGGCGGCTGGGGCCAACGTCCTGACTTTC.

The rearrangement uses TRBV11-2 and TRBJ1-1; D ambiguous. Germline CDR1 reads SGHAT; CDR2 reads FQNNGV. The CDR3 loop spans 16 amino acids. V dropped 2 bases and J dropped 1 base, with 14 bases sitting between them. In DNA, the CDR3 is TGTGCCAGCAGCTTAATGGGAGCAGGCCGGAACACTGAAGCTTTCTTT. Its translation is CASSLMGAGRNTEAFF.

The chain links TRBV5-1 to TRBJ2-3, with 8 positions matching TRBD2. V was pared by 6 bases and J by 2 bases, with 5 bases of the junction left unmatched. The length of the CDR3 is 14 residues. Germline V gene sequence: CDR1 SGHRS, CDR2 YFSETQ. The CDR3 sequence: CASKREGYTDTQYF. In DNA form, the CDR3 reads TGCGCCAGCAAACGGGAGGGATACACAGATACGCAGTATTTT.

The rearrangement links TRBV27 to TRBJ2-1, with TRBD2 matching over 9 bases. CDR1 MNHEY and CDR2 SMNVEV come from the germline V gene (reference sequence). V gave up 0 bases and J gave up 5 bases; unmatched junction bases: 11. The CDR3 runs 18 residues. The CDR3 here is CASSLSSPGTSLNNEQFF. The CDR3 DNA follows: TGTGCCAGCAGTTTATCGTCGCCCGGGACTAGCCTGAACAATGAGCAGTTCTTC.

The genes are TRBV7-7 and TRBJ2-2; no reliable D call. The CDR3 length is 10 residues. Trimming removed 3 bases from V and 8 bases from J, with 1 base in between. Germline assignment: CDR1 SSHAT and CDR2 FNYEAQ (reference sequence). Here the CDR3 reads CASSFGELFF. Written as DNA, the CDR3 is TGTGCCAGCAGCTTTGGGGAGCTGTTTTTT.

The CDR3 protein is CASSGRQGDYGYTF. In DNA form, the CDR3 reads TGTGCCAGCAGTGGAAGACAGGGGGACTATGGCTACACCTTC. The chain combines TRBV6-1 with TRBJ1-2; 9 bases are shared with TRBD1. The germline gives CDR1 MNHNS, CDR2 SASEGT. The V and J ends lost 4 bases and 3 bases, in that order; junction bases with no gene match: 3. This CDR3 spans 14 amino acids.

The CDR3 reads CASSRIGALDGYTF. CDR3 in DNA: TGCGCCAGCAGCCGAATCGGGGCGTTGGATGGCTACACCTTC. The chain employs TRBV4-3 and TRBJ1-2, with D possibly being TRBD1 (5 bases). Germline assignment: CDR1 LGHNA and CDR2 YSLEER. The length of the CDR3 is 14 residues. V shed 4 bases and J shed 6 bases, with 15 bases lying between them.

The chain employs TRBV5-1 and TRBJ2-7; no firm D call. This CDR3 has 13 amino acids. Trimming took off 0 bases at V and 3 bases at J, with 7 bases between the two ends. Germline V gene lookup returns CDR1 SGHRS and CDR2 YFSETQ. This CDR3 reads CASSLGPGYEQYF. CDR3 bases: TGCGCCAGCAGCTTGGGACCAGGCTACGAGCAGTACTTC.

This rearrangement joins TRBV27 to TRBJ2-2; D assignment may be TRBD1 or TRBD2 (5 bases each). Trimming removed 4 bases at V and 8 bases at J, with 14 bases between. From germline, CDR1 is MNHEY and CDR2 SMNVEV (reference sequence). The CDR3 extends over 14 amino acids. This CDR3 is CASSSGTLAGELFF. The CDR3 bases are TGTGCCAGCAGTTCCGGGACCCTGGCGGGGGAGCTGTTTTTT.